One sample yielded the 3 T cell receptor beta chains listed below, sequenced in a study of blood T cell repertoires in COVID-19. TCRdb keeps only in-frame clones here, not all; method: immunoSEQ multiplex PCR. The table includes a few hundred thousand clones, 85% detected once. Source material: peripheral blood. The origin of the receptors is a man aged 35 to 55 with acute or convalescent COVID-19.

V usage is TRBV7-9 and J usage is TRBJ1-1; no reliable D call. The CDR3 contains 13 residues. The V gene lost 4 bases and the J gene lost 3 bases, with 9 bases spanning the gap. CDR1 SEHNR and CDR2 FQNEAQ come from the germline V gene (reference sequence). The CDR3 is CASSWVGDTEAFF. The CDR3 coding sequence is TGTGCCAGCAGCTGGGTCGGGGACACTGAAGCTTTCTTT.

The genes are TRBV7-2 and TRBJ2-1; maybe TRBD2 (7 bases). The CDR3 covers 12 residues. CDR1 SGHTA and CDR2 FQGNSA come from the germline V gene. Trimming removed 7 bases from V and 9 bases from J, with 13 bases in between. The CDR3 spells CASNGGRGEQFF. In DNA, the CDR3 is TGTGCCAGCAACGGGGGGCGAGGTGAGCAGTTCTTC.

V usage is TRBV10-3 and J usage is TRBJ2-7; D is tentatively TRBD1 or TRBD2 (6 bases each). CDR1 is ENHRY and CDR2 is SYGVKD in the germline V gene. Trimming shortened V by 6 bases and J by 3 bases, and 12 bases separated the two germline ends. CDR3 size: 13 residues. CDR3 sequence (DNA): TGTGCCATCAGGGAGGGGGGCCTCTACGAGCAGTACTTC. Protein: CAIREGGLYEQYF.